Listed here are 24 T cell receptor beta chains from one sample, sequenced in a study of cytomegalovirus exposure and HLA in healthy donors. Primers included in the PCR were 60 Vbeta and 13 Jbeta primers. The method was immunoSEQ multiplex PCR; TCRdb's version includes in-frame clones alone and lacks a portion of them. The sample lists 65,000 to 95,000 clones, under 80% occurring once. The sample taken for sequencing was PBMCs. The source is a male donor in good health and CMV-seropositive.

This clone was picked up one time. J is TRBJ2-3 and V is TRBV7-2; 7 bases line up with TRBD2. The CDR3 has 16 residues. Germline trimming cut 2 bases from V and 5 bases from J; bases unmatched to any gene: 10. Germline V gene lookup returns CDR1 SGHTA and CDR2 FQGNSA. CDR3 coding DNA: TGTGCCAGCAGCTTATATGGGGGAGGGCGGATAGATACGCAGTATTTT. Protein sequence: CASSLYGGGRIDTQYF.

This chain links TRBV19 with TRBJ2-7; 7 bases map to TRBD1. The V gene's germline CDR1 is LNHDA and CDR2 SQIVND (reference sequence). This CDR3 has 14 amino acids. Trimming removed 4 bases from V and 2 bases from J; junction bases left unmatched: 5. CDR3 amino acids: CASSNTGVTYEQYF. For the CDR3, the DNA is TGTGCCAGTAGTAATACAGGGGTAACCTACGAGCAGTACTTC.

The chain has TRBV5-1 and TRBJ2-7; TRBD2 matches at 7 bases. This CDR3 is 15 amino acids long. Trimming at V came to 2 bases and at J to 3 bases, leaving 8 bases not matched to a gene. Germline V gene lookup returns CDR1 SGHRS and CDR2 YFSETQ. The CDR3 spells CASSLGAGEFYEQYF. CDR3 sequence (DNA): TGCGCCAGCAGCTTAGGGGCGGGGGAGTTCTACGAGCAGTACTTC.

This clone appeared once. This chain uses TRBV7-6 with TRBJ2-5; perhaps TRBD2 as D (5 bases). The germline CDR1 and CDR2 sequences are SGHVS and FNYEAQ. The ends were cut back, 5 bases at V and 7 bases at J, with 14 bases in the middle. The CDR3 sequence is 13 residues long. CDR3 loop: CASSPRGSWTQYF. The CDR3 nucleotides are TGTGCCAGCAGCCCCAGAGGGTCCTGGACCCAGTACTTC.

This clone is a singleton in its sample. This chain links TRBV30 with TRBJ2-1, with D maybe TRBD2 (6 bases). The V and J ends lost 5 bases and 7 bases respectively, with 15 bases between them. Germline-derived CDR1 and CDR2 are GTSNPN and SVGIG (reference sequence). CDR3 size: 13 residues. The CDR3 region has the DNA TGTGCCTGGGCCCGGGACTCCCTAAATGAGCAGTTCTTC. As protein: CAWARDSLNEQFF.

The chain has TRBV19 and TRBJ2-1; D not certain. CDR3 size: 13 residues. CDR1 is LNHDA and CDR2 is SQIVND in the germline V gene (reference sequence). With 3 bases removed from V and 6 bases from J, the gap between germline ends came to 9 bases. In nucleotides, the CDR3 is TGTGCCAGTAGTATGTGGCATTTCAATGAGCAGTTCTTC. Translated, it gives CASSMWHFNEQFF.

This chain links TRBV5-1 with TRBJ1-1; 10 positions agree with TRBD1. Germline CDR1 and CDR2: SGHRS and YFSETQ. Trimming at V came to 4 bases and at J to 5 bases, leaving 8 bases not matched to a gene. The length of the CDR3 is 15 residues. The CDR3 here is CASSADRGPGTEAFF. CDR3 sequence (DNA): TGCGCCAGCAGCGCAGACAGGGGGCCGGGGACTGAAGCTTTCTTT.

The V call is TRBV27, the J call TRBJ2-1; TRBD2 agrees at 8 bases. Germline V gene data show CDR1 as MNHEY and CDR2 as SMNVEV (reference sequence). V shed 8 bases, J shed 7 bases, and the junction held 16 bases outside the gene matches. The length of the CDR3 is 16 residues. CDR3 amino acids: CASCETTASGLNEQFF. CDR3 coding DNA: TGTGCCAGCTGTGAAACGACCGCTAGCGGGCTTAATGAGCAGTTCTTC.

This chain's CDR3 is CASSSSGFGNTEAFF. CDR3 in DNA: TGTGCCAGCAGCTCATCCGGGTTTGGGAACACTGAAGCTTTCTTT. The chain joins TRBV5-6 to TRBJ1-1; D call uncertain. Germline CDR1 reads SGHDT; CDR2 reads YYEEEE. V lost 3 bases and J lost 1, with 13 bases in between. This CDR3 is 15 amino acids long. Full variable domain (remainder filled in from reference TRBV5-6 and TRBJ1-1): DAGVTQSPTHLIKTRGQQVTLRCSPKSGHDTVSWYQQALGQGPQFIFQYYEEEERQRGNFPDRFSGHQFPNYSSELNVNALLLGDSALYLCASSSSGFGNTEAFFGQGTRLTVV.

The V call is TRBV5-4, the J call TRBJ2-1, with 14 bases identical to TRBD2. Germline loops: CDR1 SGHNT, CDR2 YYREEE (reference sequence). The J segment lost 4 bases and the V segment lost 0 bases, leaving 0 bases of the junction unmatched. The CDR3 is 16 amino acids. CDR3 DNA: TGTGCCAGCAGCTTGGGACTAGCGGGGGGGTACAATGAGCAGTTCTTC. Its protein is CASSLGLAGGYNEQFF.

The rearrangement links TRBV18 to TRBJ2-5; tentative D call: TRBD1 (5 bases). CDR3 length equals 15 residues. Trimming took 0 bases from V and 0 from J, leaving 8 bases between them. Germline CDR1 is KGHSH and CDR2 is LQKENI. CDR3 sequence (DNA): TGTGCCAGCTCACCACCAGGGGCACACCAAGAGACCCAGTACTTC. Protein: CASSPPGAHQETQYF.

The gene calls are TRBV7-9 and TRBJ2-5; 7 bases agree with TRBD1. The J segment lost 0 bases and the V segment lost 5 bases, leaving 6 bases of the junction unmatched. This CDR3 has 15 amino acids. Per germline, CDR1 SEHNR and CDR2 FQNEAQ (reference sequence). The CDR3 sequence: CASSLGDRDQETQYF. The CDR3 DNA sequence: TGTGCCAGCAGCCTCGGAGACAGGGACCAAGAGACCCAGTACTTC.

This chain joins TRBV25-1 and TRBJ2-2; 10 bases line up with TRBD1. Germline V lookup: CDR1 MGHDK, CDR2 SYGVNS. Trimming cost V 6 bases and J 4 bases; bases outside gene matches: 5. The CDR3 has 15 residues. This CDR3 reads CASSDRGQGTGELFF. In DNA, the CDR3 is TGTGCCAGCAGCGACAGGGGGCAAGGCACCGGGGAGCTGTTTTTT.

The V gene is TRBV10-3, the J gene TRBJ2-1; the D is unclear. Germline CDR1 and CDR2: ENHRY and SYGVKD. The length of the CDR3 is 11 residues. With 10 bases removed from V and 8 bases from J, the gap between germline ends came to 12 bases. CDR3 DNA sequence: TGTGCCACCCGACAATACGATGAGCAGTTCTTC. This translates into CATRQYDEQFF.

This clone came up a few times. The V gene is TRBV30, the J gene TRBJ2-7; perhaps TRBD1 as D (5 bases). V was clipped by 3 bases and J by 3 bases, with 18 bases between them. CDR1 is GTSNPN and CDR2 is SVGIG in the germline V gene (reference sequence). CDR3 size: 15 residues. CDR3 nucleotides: TGTGCCTGGAGCCAAAAAGGACAAGGAAGCTACGAGCAGTACTTC. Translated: CAWSQKGQGSYEQYF.

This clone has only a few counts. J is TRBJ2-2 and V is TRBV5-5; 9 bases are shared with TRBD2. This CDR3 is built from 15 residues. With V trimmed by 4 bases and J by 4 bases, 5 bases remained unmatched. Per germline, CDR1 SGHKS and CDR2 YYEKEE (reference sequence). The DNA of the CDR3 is TGTGCCAGCAGCATAGCGGGAGAAACCACCGGGGAGCTGTTTTTT. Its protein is CASSIAGETTGELFF.

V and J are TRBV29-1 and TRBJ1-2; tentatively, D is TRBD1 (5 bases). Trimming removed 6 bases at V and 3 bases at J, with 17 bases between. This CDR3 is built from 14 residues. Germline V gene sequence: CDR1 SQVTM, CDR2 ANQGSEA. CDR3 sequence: CSVTGAGSDYGYTF. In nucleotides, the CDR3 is TGCAGCGTCACTGGGGCAGGGTCGGACTATGGCTACACCTTC.

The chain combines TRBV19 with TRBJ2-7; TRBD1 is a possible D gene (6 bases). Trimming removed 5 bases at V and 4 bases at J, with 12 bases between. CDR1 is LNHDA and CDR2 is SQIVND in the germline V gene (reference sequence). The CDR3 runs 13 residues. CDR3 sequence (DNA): TGTGCCAGTAGTGCAGGACAGCCATACGAGCAGTACTTC. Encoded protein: CASSAGQPYEQYF.

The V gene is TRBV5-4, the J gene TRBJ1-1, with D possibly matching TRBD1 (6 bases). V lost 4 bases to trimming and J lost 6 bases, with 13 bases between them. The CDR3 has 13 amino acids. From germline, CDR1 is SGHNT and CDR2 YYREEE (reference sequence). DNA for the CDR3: TGTGCCAGCAGCGATACAGGGAGCCCTGAAGCTTTCTTT. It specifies CASSDTGSPEAFF.

CDR3 residues: CASSSSGGYGYTF. CDR3 DNA: TGTGCCAGCAGCTCATCTGGGGGGTATGGCTACACCTTC. The chain joins TRBV7-2 to TRBJ1-2; D may be TRBD1 (5 bases). The CDR3 extends over 13 amino acids. Trimming left V 4 bases short and J 5 bases short, with 11 bases between. Germline V gene sequence: CDR1 SGHTA, CDR2 FQGNSA.

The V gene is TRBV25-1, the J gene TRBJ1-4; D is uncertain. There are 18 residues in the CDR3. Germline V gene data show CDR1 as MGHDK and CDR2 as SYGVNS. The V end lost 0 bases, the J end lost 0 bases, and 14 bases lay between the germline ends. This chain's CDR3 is CASSEYIQEEATNEKLFF. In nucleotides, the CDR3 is TGTGCCAGCAGTGAATATATTCAGGAGGAAGCAACTAATGAAAAACTGTTTTTT.

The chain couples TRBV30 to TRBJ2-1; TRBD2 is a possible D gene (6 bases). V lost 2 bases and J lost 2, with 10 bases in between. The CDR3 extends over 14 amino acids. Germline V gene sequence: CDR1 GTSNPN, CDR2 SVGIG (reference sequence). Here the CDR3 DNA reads TGTGCCTGGAGTCGTCCGGGGGCCTACAATGAGCAGTTCTTC. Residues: CAWSRPGAYNEQFF.

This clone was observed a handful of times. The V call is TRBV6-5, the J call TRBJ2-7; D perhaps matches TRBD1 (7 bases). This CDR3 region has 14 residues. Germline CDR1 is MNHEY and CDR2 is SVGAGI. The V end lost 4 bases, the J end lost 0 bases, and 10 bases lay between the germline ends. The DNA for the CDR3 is TGTGCCAGCAGTTGGCAGGGGGGCTCCTACGAGCAGTACTTC. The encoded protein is CASSWQGGSYEQYF.

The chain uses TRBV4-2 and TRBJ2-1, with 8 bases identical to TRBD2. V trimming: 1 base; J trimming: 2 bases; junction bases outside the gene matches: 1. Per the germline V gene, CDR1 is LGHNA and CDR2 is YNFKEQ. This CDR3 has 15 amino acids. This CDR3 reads CASSQAGGTYNEQFF. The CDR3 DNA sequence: TGTGCCAGCAGCCAAGCGGGGGGGACCTACAATGAGCAGTTCTTC.